These 27 T cell receptor beta chains were all obtained from the same sample, sequenced in a study of blood T cell repertoires in COVID-19 (dated by TCRdb to the early 2020s). The library was prepared using the immunoSEQ multiplex PCR assay. This immuneACCESS table, as held by TCRdb, lists in-frame sequences with V and J called but not all clones. Of the missing ones, under half trace to an unresolved V gene in checked studies; the others have no known cause. Recorded for this sample are some 150,000 clones; more than 85% of them occurred a single time. Less than 3% of the sample belongs to the ten largest clones. The sequencing input was peripheral blood. All receptors come from a man aged 55 to 69 with active or convalescent COVID-19.

This clone was detected only a few times. The chain is built from TRBV18 and TRBJ2-7, with D perhaps matching TRBD2 (6 bases). Germline V gene lookup returns CDR1 KGHSH and CDR2 LQKENI. Deletions cut 8 bases from V and 1 base from J, with 15 bases between. The CDR3 is made up of 14 amino acids. For the CDR3, the DNA is TGTGCCAGCCAGGCGCTTAGCGGTTCCTACGAGCAGTACTTC. It is translated as CASQALSGSYEQYF.

The chain has TRBV6-2 or TRBV6-3 and TRBJ1-4; maybe TRBD1 (5 bases). The CDR3 runs to 17 residues. Per the germline V gene, CDR1 is MNHEY and CDR2 is SVGEGT. Between the trimmed V and J ends, which lost 4 bases and 4 bases, there was a span of 19 bases. The CDR3 sequence is CASSSPRDSAFNEKLFF. The CDR3 DNA follows: TGTGCCAGCAGTTCACCGCGAGACAGCGCCTTTAATGAAAAACTGTTTTTT.

CDR3 in amino acids: CASGFETFGYTF. CDR3 nucleotides: TGTGCTAGTGGTTTCGAGACATTTGGCTACACCTTC. This sequence joins TRBV12-5 and TRBJ1-2; no clear D. In germline, CDR1 is LGHNT, CDR2 FRNRAP. V lost 3 bases to trimming and J lost 7 bases, with 9 bases between them. The CDR3 has 12 residues.

The chain employs TRBV5-4 and TRBJ2-7, with D maybe TRBD2 (5 bases). The CDR3 loop spans 15 amino acids. From germline, CDR1 is SGHNT and CDR2 YYREEE (reference sequence). The germline V and J ends were trimmed by 5 bases and 3 bases, with 18 bases remaining between them. CDR3 bases: TGTGCCAGCAGTCTGGGCGGTTTTCGGGACTACGAGCAGTACTTC. Protein: CASSLGGFRDYEQYF.

This chain connects TRBV10-3 to TRBJ2-3; tentatively, D is TRBD2 (5 bases). V gave up 0 bases and J gave up 0 bases, with 10 bases separating them. In germline, CDR1 is ENHRY, CDR2 SYGVKD. This CDR3 region has 16 residues. The CDR3 DNA follows: TGTGCCATCAGTGAGTCGAGAGGGAGCAGCACAGATACGCAGTATTTT. Its protein product is CAISESRGSSTDTQYF.

The V and J genes are TRBV28 and TRBJ1-3, with D maybe TRBD1 (5 bases). The CDR3 totals 15 residues. Germline V gives CDR1 MDHEN, CDR2 SYDVKM. Trimming stripped 5 bases from V and 3 bases from J, with 14 bases between. CDR3 protein: CASSPHGGGGNTIYF. As DNA, the CDR3 is TGTGCCAGCAGTCCACATGGGGGAGGTGGAAACACCATATATTTT.

The V and J genes are TRBV29-1 and TRBJ2-7, with 7 bases aligning to TRBD1. The V and J ends lost 8 bases and 1 base, in that order; junction bases with no gene match: 8. The CDR3 has 13 amino acids. The germline gives CDR1 SQVTM, CDR2 ANQGSEA. The CDR3 nucleotides are TGCAGCACCCGACAGGGAATGTCCTACGAGCAGTACTTC. Translating gives CSTRQGMSYEQYF.

V gene TRBV4-3 combines with J gene TRBJ1-2; D gene uncertain. The CDR3 is 15 amino acids. Germline CDR1 and CDR2: LGHNA and YSLEER. The V end lost 1 base, the J end lost 3 bases, and 12 bases lay between the germline ends. CDR3: CASSQVREADYGYTF. CDR3 nucleotide sequence: TGCGCCAGCAGCCAAGTGAGAGAGGCCGACTATGGCTACACCTTC.

The chain couples TRBV5-4 to TRBJ1-4; 7 bases match TRBD1. In germline, CDR1 is SGHNT, CDR2 YYREEE (reference sequence). The junction had 4 bases not matched to a gene; V was cut back by 0 bases and J by 5 bases. There are 15 residues in the CDR3. The CDR3 DNA sequence: TGTGCCAGCAGCTTGGGACAGGGTCGAAATGAAAAACTGTTTTTT. Amino acid sequence: CASSLGQGRNEKLFF.

The gene calls are TRBV4-1 and TRBJ2-1, with a weak D call TRBD1 (5 bases). The V end lost 3 bases, the J end lost 0 bases, and 9 bases lay between the germline ends. Per germline, CDR1 MGHRA and CDR2 YSYEKL. CDR3 length: 15 amino acids. The CDR3 nucleotides read TGCGCCAGCAGCCAGGACACGGGCTCCTACAATGAGCAGTTCTTC. This codes for CASSQDTGSYNEQFF.

The V and J genes are TRBV5-1 and TRBJ2-2; 11 positions match TRBD2. V was clipped by 6 bases and J by 1 base; unmatched bases: 8. The CDR3 sequence is 17 residues long. Germline-derived CDR1 and CDR2 are SGHRS and YFSETQ. The CDR3 coding sequence is TGCGCCAGCACCCTTAGCGGGGGGGCCAGGAACACCGGGGAGCTGTTTTTT. Translated, it gives CASTLSGGARNTGELFF.

The chain links TRBV18 to TRBJ2-4; 7 bases match TRBD1. The CDR3 runs to 15 residues. Germline assignment: CDR1 KGHSH and CDR2 LQKENI. V shed 4 bases and J 10 bases; nucleotides not matched to a gene: 13. The chain's CDR3 is CASSQPGQSSIIQYF. CDR3 nucleotides: TGTGCCAGCTCACAACCGGGACAGTCCTCAATTATTCAGTACTTC.

The chain is built from TRBV7-9 and TRBJ2-1, with 8 bases aligning to TRBD2. The V gene end was trimmed by 1 base and the J gene end by 8 bases; junction bases not matched to a gene: 13. Germline CDR1 reads SEHNR; CDR2 reads FQNEAQ (reference sequence). The CDR3 runs to 17 residues. CDR3 region: CASSLGDGGASSHEQFF. Written as DNA, the CDR3 is TGTGCCAGCAGCTTAGGAGACGGGGGGGCCTCATCCCATGAGCAGTTCTTC.

A single count supports this clone. The V gene is TRBV4-3, the J gene TRBJ1-4; D not resolved. V was pared by 4 bases and J by 0 bases, with 12 bases between. Germline assignment: CDR1 LGHNA and CDR2 YSLEER. The CDR3 is 16 residues long. The CDR3 bases are TGCGCCAGCAGCCCCTTTGCGTCTGCAACTAATGAAAAACTGTTTTTT. This translates into CASSPFASATNEKLFF.

The chain joins TRBV28 to TRBJ1-6; TRBD1 matches 9 bases. J lost 6 bases, V lost 6 bases, and 12 bases had no gene match. The CDR3 has 17 residues. The germline CDR1 and CDR2 sequences are MDHEN and SYDVKM. The CDR3 protein is CASRRDRADLSNSPLHF. The CDR3 DNA follows: TGTGCCAGCAGACGGGACAGGGCTGACCTTAGTAATTCACCCCTCCACTTT. The whole variable domain, remainder taken from reference TRBV28 and TRBJ1-6, is DVKVTQSSRYLVKRTGEKVFLECVQDMDHENMFWYRQDPGLGLRLIYFSYDVKMKEKGDIPEGYSVSREKKERFSLILESASTNQTSMYLCASRRDRADLSNSPLHFGNGTRLTVT.

The chain combines TRBV19 with TRBJ1-5, with 9 bases fitting TRBD1. Germline V gene lookup returns CDR1 LNHDA and CDR2 SQIVND (reference sequence). V lost 5 bases to trimming and J lost 1 base; unmatched junction nucleotides: 12. This CDR3 region has 18 residues. The CDR3 is CASSSYTSGTGSNQPQHF. CDR3 DNA sequence: TGTGCCAGTAGTTCCTACACCTCCGGGACAGGGAGCAATCAGCCCCAGCATTTT. The whole variable domain, remainder taken from reference TRBV19 and TRBJ1-5, is DGGITQSPKYLFRKEGQNVTLSCEQNLNHDAMYWYRQDPGQGLRLIYYSQIVNDFQKGDIAEGYSVSREKKESFPLTVTSAQKNPTAFYLCASSSYTSGTGSNQPQHFGDGTRLSIL.

The rearrangement uses TRBV4-3 and TRBJ2-7, with D possibly matching TRBD1 (6 bases). The CDR3 contains 18 residues. The V gene's germline CDR1 is LGHNA and CDR2 YSLEER. V was clipped by 2 bases and J by 6 bases, with 26 bases between them. Here the CDR3 DNA reads TGCGCCAGCAGCCAATACACTTACTCGGACAGCATTCCTACCGAGCAGTACTTC. This sequence encodes CASSQYTYSDSIPTEQYF.

Concerning this clone itself: The sample contains more than one DNA sequence encoding this CDR3. The genes are TRBV28 and TRBJ2-6; maybe TRBD1 (6 bases). This CDR3 is 15 amino acids long. V shed 4 bases and J shed 1 base, with 8 bases lying between them. From germline, CDR1 is MDHEN and CDR2 SYDVKM. As DNA, the CDR3 is TGTGCCAGCAGTTCTACAGGGTCTGGGGCCAACGTCCTGACTTTC. Translating gives CASSSTGSGANVLTF.

The rearrangement joins TRBV5-1 to TRBJ1-1; no clear D gene. Germline V gene lookup returns CDR1 SGHRS and CDR2 YFSETQ. V shed 0 bases and J shed 6 bases, with 15 bases lying between them. The CDR3 sequence is 15 residues long. The CDR3 region has the DNA TGCGCCAGCAGCTTGGGGGTAGTGGCGGGCGCTGAAGCTTTCTTT. It codes for CASSLGVVAGAEAFF.

J is TRBJ1-2 and V is TRBV18; D gene uncertain. The V gene's germline CDR1 is KGHSH and CDR2 LQKENI. V gave up 3 bases and J gave up 2 bases, with 10 bases separating them. The CDR3 is made up of 14 amino acids. The CDR3, as DNA: TGTGCCAGCTCACCCGGCGAGGGCAACTATGGCTACACCTTC. Its translation is CASSPGEGNYGYTF.

The genes are TRBV7-2 and TRBJ2-5; 8 bases map to TRBD1. The CDR3 is 16 residues long. The germline V gene encodes CDR1 SGHTA and CDR2 FQGNSA. V shed 1 base, J shed 4 bases, and the junction held 8 bases outside the gene matches. The CDR3 region has the DNA TGTGCCAGCAGCTTAGAACGCCAGGGGGCTGGAGAGACCCAGTACTTC. Protein: CASSLERQGAGETQYF.

The gene calls are TRBV5-1 and TRBJ1-3; 8 bases align to TRBD1. With 4 bases clipped from V and 4 bases from J, the junction kept 10 bases outside the gene matches. CDR3 length: 16 amino acids. Germline loops: CDR1 SGHRS, CDR2 YFSETQ. The CDR3 protein is CASSQDRDNTGNTIYF. CDR3 nucleotide sequence: TGCGCCAGCAGCCAGGACAGGGACAATACAGGAAACACCATATATTTT.

The genes are TRBV25-1 and TRBJ2-1; 8 bases align to TRBD2. This CDR3 contains 14 residues. Germline lookup yields CDR1 MGHDK and CDR2 SYGVNS. V was pared by 8 bases and J by 7 bases, with 10 bases of the junction left unmatched. CDR3 protein: CASQTSGPENEQFF. CDR3 nucleotide sequence: TGTGCCAGCCAAACTAGCGGCCCCGAAAATGAGCAGTTCTTC.

This clone was picked up a small number of times. The chain has TRBV10-3 and TRBJ1-1; D unresolved. The germline gives CDR1 ENHRY, CDR2 SYGVKD. The CDR3 loop spans 15 amino acids. V was cut by 0 bases and J by 0 bases, with 8 bases left in between. In DNA form, the CDR3 reads TGTGCCATCAGTGAGTCCACAGTTCTGAACACTGAAGCTTTCTTT. The encoded protein is CAISESTVLNTEAFF.

The J gene is TRBJ1-2, the V gene TRBV27, with D possibly matching TRBD1 (6 bases). The germline V and J ends were trimmed by 6 bases and 4 bases, with 12 bases remaining between them. Germline V gene lookup returns CDR1 MNHEY and CDR2 SMNVEV (reference sequence). This CDR3 comprises 13 residues. The CDR3, as DNA: TGTGCCAGCAGGGATACAGGGCTCTATGGCTACACCTTC. It specifies CASRDTGLYGYTF.

V and J are TRBV28 and TRBJ2-2; D perhaps matches TRBD1 (5 bases). The CDR3 consists of 12 residues. V gave up 7 bases and J gave up 3 bases, with 6 bases separating them. Germline V gene sequence: CDR1 MDHEN, CDR2 SYDVKM. DNA of the CDR3: TGTGCCAGCACCAGGGACACCGGGGAGCTGTTTTTT. Residues: CASTRDTGELFF.

CDR3 sequence reads: CASSQIEGGYEQYF. The CDR3 nucleotides are TGCGCCAGCAGCCAAATTGAAGGGGGCTACGAGCAGTACTTC. This sequence joins TRBV4-1 and TRBJ2-7; D perhaps matches TRBD1 (6 bases). This CDR3 contains 14 residues. CDR1 is MGHRA, CDR2 YSYEKL, per germline. Trimming stripped 2 bases from V and 3 bases from J, with 11 bases between.